The 3 T cell receptor beta chains below all came from one sample that was sequenced in a study of OX40 agonist ivuxolimab in advanced cancers. Sequencing used immunoSEQ multiplex PCR; TCRdb keeps in-frame clones, though not all of them. The table has tens of thousands of clones, around 86% seen once. Sample: CD4+ or CD8+ T cells sorted from blood, taken in a trial of the OX40 agonist ivuxolimab. The receptors shown here come from an adult with an advanced solid tumor such as melanoma, head and neck, liver or kidney cancer.

The V gene is TRBV28, the J gene TRBJ2-1; no firm D call. Trimming cost V 6 bases and J 2 bases, with 14 bases left between them. The length of the CDR3 is 15 residues. Germline V lookup: CDR1 MDHEN, CDR2 SYDVKM. CDR3 bases: TGTGCCAGCAGCCTACTGACAAGCACCTACAATGAGCAGTTCTTC. As protein: CASSLLTSTYNEQFF.

CDR3 amino acids: CASSFGQIGYTF. CDR3 DNA sequence: TGTGCCAGCAGCTTCGGACAGATTGGCTACACCTTC. This chain uses TRBV5-6 with TRBJ1-2, with TRBD1 as a possible D gene (6 bases). V gave up 2 bases and J gave up 7 bases, with 9 bases separating them. The CDR3 consists of 12 residues. Germline V lookup: CDR1 SGHDT, CDR2 YYEEEE.

CDR3 sequence: CASSLRSSSYNEQFF. CDR3 DNA: TGTGCCAGCAGCTTAAGGTCGAGCTCCTACAATGAGCAGTTCTTC. The chain combines TRBV11-2 with TRBJ2-1; D is unclear. The CDR3 consists of 15 residues. V was clipped by 2 bases and J by 0 bases, with 8 bases between them. Germline assignment: CDR1 SGHAT and CDR2 FQNNGV.